This passage covers 20 T cell receptor beta chains from one sample sequenced in a study of T cells in Graves' hyperthyroidism and ophthalmopathy. RNA transcripts provided the source from which TCR beta CDR3 regions were amplified. Carried out on the TCR CDR3, a first-round RT-PCR used the HTBI primer set. MiXCR, run by TCRdb on the multiplex PCR reads, gives a single entry per CDR3 protein. This table holds about 740,000 distinct CDR3 sequences, less than 15% found once. The sequenced sample consisted of blood. The receptors were gathered from a woman aged 18-29 years with Graves' hyperthyroidism.

This clonotype was observed many times. This chain uses TRBV7-9 with TRBJ1-5; D is unresolved. V was pared by 1 base and J by 0 bases, with 4 bases between. From germline, CDR1 is SEHNR and CDR2 FQNEAQ (reference sequence). The CDR3 sequence is 14 residues long. For the CDR3, the DNA is TGTGCCAGCAGCTTAGAACATAGCAATCAGCCCCAGCATTTT. It yields the protein CASSLEHSNQPQHF.

This clonotype was counted only a few times. This chain joins TRBV20-1 and TRBJ1-5; a possible D gene is TRBD1 (6 bases). The CDR3 loop spans 17 amino acids. V was clipped by 3 bases and J by 3 bases, with 21 bases between them. CDR1 and CDR2 from the germline V gene are DFQATT and SNEGSKA (reference sequence). The chain's CDR3 is CSASRGLRLVPNQPQHF. In DNA, the CDR3 is TGCAGTGCTAGCCGGGGGCTCAGGTTGGTTCCCAATCAGCCCCAGCATTTT.

In this sample, this clonotype turned up many times. J is TRBJ2-3 and V is TRBV12-3 or TRBV12-4, with D perhaps given as TRBD1 or TRBD2 (5 bases each). Trimming removed 7 bases at V and 6 bases at J, with 17 bases between. There are 14 residues in the CDR3. The CDR3: CASTGPRGEDTQYF. CDR3 nucleotide sequence: TGTGCCAGCACGGGGCCTAGGGGAGAGGATACGCAGTATTTT.

CDR3 in amino acids: CASAYRVANYGYTF. CDR3 nucleotide sequence: TGTGCCAGTGCGTACAGGGTTGCTAACTATGGCTACACCTTC. The chain recombines TRBV19 with TRBJ1-2, with a tentative D call TRBD1 (6 bases). CDR1 is LNHDA, CDR2 SQIVND, per germline (reference sequence). Trimming left V 8 bases short and J 0 bases short, with 13 bases between. This CDR3 region has 14 residues.

There are many counts of this clonotype. CDR3 nucleotides: TGCAGTGCAGGGGGCTTTGAAGCTTTCTTT. Protein: CSAGGFEAFF. V is TRBV20-1 and J is TRBJ1-1; 7 nucleotides agree with TRBD1. The CDR3 consists of 10 residues. Germline V gene data show CDR1 as DFQATT and CDR2 as SNEGSKA (reference sequence). V shed 6 bases and J 7 bases; nucleotides not matched to a gene: 2.

This clonotype was found many times. J is TRBJ1-5 and V is TRBV15; D might be TRBD1 (6 bases). This CDR3 spans 16 amino acids. V was clipped by 1 base and J by 2 bases, with 12 bases between them. Germline CDR1 reads LNHNV; CDR2 reads YYDKDF (reference sequence). CDR3 sequence reads: CATSRGDSGGNQPQHF. CDR3 sequence (DNA): TGTGCCACCAGCAGAGGGGATTCAGGGGGCAATCAGCCCCAGCATTTT.

This clonotype was seen more than once but under ten times. A much larger clone sits a single nucleotide away, making a read error possible. The V gene is TRBV2, the J gene TRBJ2-3, with 13 bases aligning to TRBD2. Per the germline V gene, CDR1 is SNHLY and CDR2 is FYNNEI. CDR3 length: 18 amino acids. V shed 6 bases and J 4 bases; nucleotides not matched to a gene: 13. The CDR3, as DNA: TGTGCCAGCAGCGGGGGCCCGCAGACTAGCGGGAGGCCAGATACGCAGTATTTT. Amino acid sequence: CASSGGPQTSGRPDTQYF.

This clonotype was seen only a few times. The chain joins TRBV20-1 to TRBJ2-7, with no clear D. The germline V gene encodes CDR1 DFQATT and CDR2 SNEGSKA (reference sequence). V was trimmed by 3 bases and J by 2 bases, leaving 11 bases between them. CDR3 length equals 13 residues. CDR3 protein: CSASPWQTYEQYF. The CDR3 region has the DNA TGCAGTGCTAGTCCGTGGCAGACCTACGAGCAGTACTTC.

The V and J genes are TRBV29-1 and TRBJ2-2; D may correspond to TRBD1 or TRBD2 (5 bases each). Deletions cut 2 bases from V and 5 bases from J, with 12 bases between. This CDR3 contains 14 residues. CDR1 and CDR2 from the germline V gene are SQVTM and ANQGSEA. CDR3 residues: CSVELGTGTGELFF. CDR3 coding DNA: TGCAGCGTTGAATTGGGGACCGGTACCGGGGAGCTGTTTTTT.

This clonotype appeared many times. The chain couples TRBV14 to TRBJ2-3; the match to TRBD2 covers 11 bases. The CDR3 runs 16 residues. The germline V gene has CDR1 SGHDN and CDR2 FVKESK. The V and J ends lost 1 base and 6 bases, in that order; junction bases with no gene match: 6. CDR3 sequence (DNA): TGTGCCAGCAGCCAAGCTCAACTAGCGGGAGTGGATACGCAGTATTTT. Its translation: CASSQAQLAGVDTQYF.

The chain joins TRBV7-8 to TRBJ2-1, with a possible D match to TRBD2 (5 bases). Germline loops: CDR1 SGHVS, CDR2 FQNEAQ. V lost 4 bases and J 1 base, leaving 26 bases between the germline ends. The CDR3 covers 20 residues. CDR3 residues: CASSSLLGAATRRSYNEQFF. As DNA, the CDR3 is TGTGCCAGCAGCTCCCTCCTGGGTGCGGCCACTAGGAGGTCCTACAATGAGCAGTTCTTC. The complete variable domain, with remaining parts taken from reference TRBV7-8 and TRBJ2-1, reads GAGVSQSPRYKVAKRGQDVALRCDPISGHVSLFWYQQALGQGPEFLTYFQNEAQLDKSGLPSDRFFAERPEGSVSTLKIQRTQQEDSAVYLCASSSLLGAATRRSYNEQFFGPGTRLTVL.

The chain combines TRBV11-2 with TRBJ1-1; D remains unclear. V was clipped by 1 base and J by 6 bases, with 12 bases between them. Germline V CDR1 and CDR2: SGHAT, FQNNGV. CDR3 length: 14 amino acids. In DNA form, the CDR3 reads TGTGCCAGCAGCTTAGTCGGGAGCCAGGCTGAAGCTTTCTTT. Its protein is CASSLVGSQAEAFF. The variable domain in full, with the rest retrieved from reference TRBV11-2 and TRBJ1-1, is EAGVAQSPRYKIIEKRQSVAFWCNPISGHATLYWYQQILGQGPKLLIQFQNNGVVDDSQLPKDRFSAERLKGVDSTLKIQPAKLEDSAVYLCASSLVGSQAEAFFGQGTRLTVV.

This clonotype has just a few counts. The chain links TRBV7-9 to TRBJ2-5, with 8 bases aligning to TRBD1. Germline lookup yields CDR1 SEHNR and CDR2 FQNEAQ (reference sequence). The CDR3 is 14 residues long. Trimming took 5 bases from V and 3 from J; bases not matched to a gene: 5. CDR3 DNA: TGTGCCAGCAGCCAGTGGGGACAGGAAGAGACCCAGTACTTC. It is translated as CASSQWGQEETQYF.

This clonotype came up many times. V and J are TRBV18 and TRBJ1-2, with TRBD1 matching 9 bases. The CDR3 length is 13 residues. The V and J ends lost 2 bases and 8 bases, in that order; junction bases with no gene match: 3. Germline V lookup: CDR1 KGHSH, CDR2 LQKENI. CDR3 region: CASSPTGGWGYTF. The DNA of the CDR3 is TGTGCCAGCTCACCAACAGGGGGCTGGGGCTACACCTTC.

V is TRBV14 and J is TRBJ2-1; 7 bases line up with TRBD2. The CDR3 is 16 amino acids. The V gene's germline CDR1 is SGHDN and CDR2 FVKESK. The V and J ends lost 6 bases and 0 bases, in that order; junction bases with no gene match: 8. CDR3 DNA sequence: TGTGCCAGCAGGTGGCTAGCGGCAAACTCCTACAATGAGCAGTTCTTC. It is translated as CASRWLAANSYNEQFF.

This clonotype was counted ten times or more. The chain uses TRBV20-1 and TRBJ2-1, with 7 bases that match TRBD2. This CDR3 spans 16 amino acids. The V gene's germline CDR1 is DFQATT and CDR2 SNEGSKA (reference sequence). Trimming cost V 6 bases and J 4 bases; bases outside gene matches: 15. For the CDR3, the DNA is TGCAGTGCCATCCCCCAAACGACTAGCAGGTACAATGAGCAGTTCTTC. Protein sequence: CSAIPQTTSRYNEQFF.

Worth noting for this clonotype: This may arise from a read error, as a much more abundant clone is one base away. The chain couples TRBV28 to TRBJ2-7; no clear D. Near its end, the DNA agrees better with TRBJ2-1, so the J call may be wrong. The CDR3 is 14 amino acids. The germline V gene has CDR1 MDHEN and CDR2 SYDVKM. In nucleotides, the CDR3 is TGTGCCAGCATGTACAGTCCGATCTCCTACGAGCAGTTCTTC. Its protein product is CASMYSPISYEQFF.

The J gene is TRBJ2-7, the V gene TRBV5-1; D is perhaps TRBD2 (5 bases). Trimming shortened V by 3 bases and J by 2 bases, and 18 bases separated the two germline ends. CDR1 is SGHRS, CDR2 YFSETQ, per germline. The CDR3 covers 16 residues. This CDR3 reads CASSSRVASLTYEQYF. The CDR3 nucleotides read TGCGCCAGCAGCTCGAGGGTTGCGAGCCTTACCTACGAGCAGTACTTC.

There are many counts of this clonotype. The gene calls are TRBV6-1 and TRBJ2-2; TRBD1 is a possible D gene (6 bases). CDR3 length equals 16 residues. Germline V gene data show CDR1 as MNHNS and CDR2 as SASEGT. Trimming took off 6 bases at V and 4 bases at J, with 18 bases between the two ends. Here the CDR3 reads CASRDYRASGTGELFF. The CDR3 DNA follows: TGTGCCAGCAGAGATTACAGGGCTTCGGGCACCGGGGAGCTGTTTTTT.

With regard to this clonotype: With a much larger clone just one base away, this may be a read error. The gene calls are TRBV12-3 or TRBV12-4 and TRBJ1-1; D remains ambiguous. This CDR3 spans 15 amino acids. CDR3 amino acids: CASGLIGRSVPEAFF. The CDR3 DNA sequence: TGTGCCAGCGGTTTAATTGGCAGGTCGGTACCTGAAGCTTTCTTT.